These 32 T cell receptor beta chains share one sample of origin, sequenced in a study of neoadjuvant anti-PD-1 for oral cavity cancer. Method: immunoSEQ multiplex PCR; TCRdb's copy keeps in-frame clones and lacks some. The sample contains tens of thousands of clones, 80% to 90% of which appear only once. The sample here was PBMCs, taken before nivolumab (anti-PD-1) treatment. The source is a person aged 40 to 85 with oral cavity squamous cell carcinoma.

The rearrangement joins TRBV7-2 to TRBJ1-5; D not certain. The V gene's germline CDR1 is SGHTA and CDR2 FQGNSA. V was shortened by 1 base and J by 0 bases, with 7 bases between the two germline ends. There are 15 residues in the CDR3. This CDR3 is CASSLGHFSNQPQHF. For the CDR3, the DNA is TGTGCCAGCAGCTTAGGACACTTTAGCAATCAGCCCCAGCATTTT.

The genes are TRBV30 and TRBJ2-1; 11 nucleotides align to TRBD2. V shed 5 bases, J shed 9 bases, and the junction held 9 bases outside the gene matches. The CDR3 is 14 residues long. In germline, CDR1 is GTSNPN, CDR2 SVGIG (reference sequence). The CDR3: CAWDLAGGFVEQFF. The CDR3 nucleotides read TGTGCCTGGGACCTAGCGGGAGGATTTGTTGAGCAGTTCTTC.

The chain links TRBV6-1 to TRBJ1-4, with TRBD1 matching 9 bases. This CDR3 contains 15 residues. V gave up 6 bases and J gave up 6 bases; unmatched junction bases: 8. The germline CDR1 and CDR2 sequences are MNHNS and SASEGT. CDR3 sequence reads: CASRGPGTGYEKLFF. CDR3 in DNA: TGTGCCAGCAGAGGTCCCGGGACAGGGTATGAAAAACTGTTTTTT.

This chain joins TRBV6-1 and TRBJ2-7; 7 positions match TRBD2. Germline V lookup: CDR1 MNHNS, CDR2 SASEGT. V dropped 8 bases and J dropped 3; count of bases not matched to a gene: 7. This CDR3 comprises 13 residues. The CDR3 sequence: CASHKWGGYEQYF. Here the CDR3 DNA reads TGTGCCAGCCACAAATGGGGGGGCTACGAGCAGTACTTC.

The V gene is TRBV27, the J gene TRBJ1-1, with a possible D match to TRBD1 (5 bases). V was cut by 4 bases and J by 4 bases, with 13 bases left in between. The CDR3 consists of 14 residues. Germline V CDR1 and CDR2: MNHEY, SMNVEV (reference sequence). The CDR3 bases are TGTGCCAGCAGTTCCTCCTGGACAATCACTGAAGCTTTCTTT. Residues: CASSSSWTITEAFF.

This clone was counted once. This chain connects TRBV7-8 to TRBJ1-2; no clear D. Germline V gene data show CDR1 as SGHVS and CDR2 as FQNEAQ. Trimming took off 5 bases at V and 4 bases at J, with 14 bases between the two ends. The CDR3 covers 14 residues. Written as DNA, the CDR3 is TGTGCCAGCAGCGTAGGAGAAATCGGCTATGGCTACACCTTC. Translated: CASSVGEIGYGYTF.

The rearrangement links TRBV5-1 to TRBJ2-1, with 7 bases fitting TRBD1. CDR1 and CDR2 from the germline V gene are SGHRS and YFSETQ. The CDR3 is made up of 14 amino acids. V dropped 1 base and J dropped 6; count of bases not matched to a gene: 4. CDR3 DNA sequence: TGCGCCAGCAGCTTGTGGGCAGGGGGCAATGAGCAGTTCTTC. It is translated as CASSLWAGGNEQFF.

CDR3 amino acids: CASSSGQATEAFF. The CDR3 DNA reads as TGCGCCAGCAGCTCCGGACAGGCCACTGAAGCTTTCTTT. This chain uses TRBV5-1 with TRBJ1-1, with 7 bases matching TRBD1. V lost 3 bases to trimming and J lost 4 bases; unmatched junction nucleotides: 3. There are 13 residues in the CDR3. Germline V CDR1 and CDR2: SGHRS, YFSETQ.

The chain recombines TRBV2 with TRBJ1-2; 7 nucleotides agree with TRBD1. The V and J ends lost 6 bases and 6 bases, in that order; junction bases with no gene match: 7. The CDR3 extends over 13 amino acids. Germline CDR1 and CDR2: SNHLY and FYNNEI. CDR3 sequence reads: CASSHPGGDGYTF. The DNA of the CDR3 is TGTGCCAGCAGCCACCCAGGGGGAGATGGCTACACCTTC.

The V call is TRBV11-2, the J call TRBJ2-7; 8 nucleotides line up with TRBD2. The germline V gene has CDR1 SGHAT and CDR2 FQNNGV. V dropped 4 bases and J dropped 8; count of bases not matched to a gene: 16. The CDR3 loop spans 16 amino acids. The CDR3 loop is CASSYGMRGARVKQYF. The CDR3 bases are TGTGCCAGCAGCTACGGAATGCGGGGGGCACGGGTCAAGCAGTACTTC.

This chain connects TRBV7-9 to TRBJ2-7, with 14 bases aligning to TRBD2. There are 15 residues in the CDR3. CDR1 is SEHNR and CDR2 is FQNEAQ in the germline V gene (reference sequence). Losses at the gene ends were 5 bases for V and 4 bases for J; bases not matched to a gene: 4. The CDR3 protein is CASSTRTSGGYEQYF. CDR3 coding DNA: TGTGCCAGCAGCACCCGGACTAGCGGGGGGTACGAGCAGTACTTC.

V usage is TRBV29-1 and J usage is TRBJ2-3; D gene uncertain. The germline V gene has CDR1 SQVTM and CDR2 ANQGSEA. CDR3 size: 12 residues. Trimming pared 7 bases from V and 3 bases from J, leaving 11 bases between. CDR3 loop: CSAAPPTDTQYF. CDR3 nucleotides: TGCAGCGCTGCCCCTCCAACAGATACGCAGTATTTT.

V usage is TRBV7-3 and J usage is TRBJ1-1; tentatively, D is TRBD1 (5 bases). CDR3 size: 14 residues. CDR1 and CDR2 from the germline V gene are SGHTA and FQGTGA. The V gene lost 2 bases and the J gene lost 4 bases, with 11 bases spanning the gap. The CDR3 DNA reads TGTGCCAGCAGCTTAGGGCCTCAGGGCACTGAAGCTTTCTTT. It translates to CASSLGPQGTEAFF.

V and J are TRBV30 and TRBJ2-1; unclear D gene. V lost 4 bases to trimming and J lost 4 bases, with 14 bases between them. Germline CDR1 is GTSNPN and CDR2 is SVGIG (reference sequence). The CDR3 sequence is 14 residues long. The CDR3 nucleotides are TGTGCCTGGACGTTTGTGGACCGATACAATGAGCAGTTCTTC. This gives the protein CAWTFVDRYNEQFF.

This chain uses TRBV27 with TRBJ2-5; D tentatively fits TRBD1 or TRBD2 (5 bases each). The length of the CDR3 is 13 residues. V gave up 5 bases and J gave up 2 bases, with 9 bases separating them. CDR1 and CDR2 from the germline V gene are MNHEY and SMNVEV (reference sequence). CDR3 sequence: CASSRGRQETQYF. The CDR3 DNA follows: TGTGCCAGCAGTAGGGGACGGCAAGAGACCCAGTACTTC.

This chain links TRBV27 with TRBJ1-3; unclear D gene. This CDR3 region has 14 residues. In germline, CDR1 is MNHEY, CDR2 SMNVEV (reference sequence). Trimming cost V 5 bases and J 2 bases, with 10 bases left between them. CDR3 coding DNA: TGTGCCAGCAGTCCCGACCTGGCTGGAAACACCATATATTTT. Translating it yields CASSPDLAGNTIYF.

This chain joins TRBV10-3 and TRBJ2-7, with TRBD1 matching over 11 bases. CDR3 size: 16 residues. Germline V gives CDR1 ENHRY, CDR2 SYGVKD. The ends lost 2 bases at V and 9 bases at J; junction bases unmatched: 12. CDR3 residues: CAISEAMGQGGQGQYF. In DNA, the CDR3 is TGTGCCATCAGTGAGGCGATGGGACAGGGGGGGCAAGGGCAGTACTTC.

This clone showed up just a few times. The genes are TRBV4-1 and TRBJ1-5; D gene ambiguous. Per germline, CDR1 MGHRA and CDR2 YSYEKL. With 0 bases removed from V and 4 bases from J, the gap between germline ends came to 7 bases. This CDR3 contains 14 residues. The CDR3 coding sequence is TGCGCCAGCAGCCAAGATGTAGGGAATCAGCCCCAGCATTTT. Translation: CASSQDVGNQPQHF.

This chain connects TRBV30 to TRBJ1-5, with 7 positions matching TRBD1. Unmatched junction bases numbered 3, after V lost 3 bases and J lost 4 bases. CDR1 and CDR2 (germline): GTSNPN, SVGIG (reference sequence). This CDR3 has 13 residues. Here the CDR3 reads CAWSQQGNQPQHF. The CDR3 region has the DNA TGTGCCTGGAGCCAACAGGGGAATCAGCCCCAGCATTTT.

The chain links TRBV5-5 to TRBJ1-4; D remains unclear. CDR3 size: 15 residues. Trimming pared 0 bases from V and 8 bases from J, leaving 14 bases between. Germline V gene data show CDR1 as SGHKS and CDR2 as YYEKEE (reference sequence). The CDR3 nucleotides are TGTGCCAGCAGCTTGGAGGACCCGAGGAGAGAAAAACTGTTTTTT. Its protein is CASSLEDPRREKLFF.

The chain is built from TRBV29-1 and TRBJ1-2; D unclear. CDR1 is SQVTM and CDR2 is ANQGSEA in the germline V gene. This CDR3 is built from 14 residues. Trimming shortened V by 7 bases and J by 0 bases, and 15 bases separated the two germline ends. The DNA of the CDR3 is TGCAGCGCCCGAACGACGGCAGCTAACTATGGCTACACCTTC. Translation gives CSARTTAANYGYTF.

The rearrangement uses TRBV6-1 and TRBJ1-1, with a tentative D call TRBD1 (6 bases). This CDR3 is built from 14 residues. V lost 9 bases to trimming and J lost 8 bases, with 22 bases between them. CDR1 and CDR2 (germline): MNHNS, SASEGT. The CDR3 DNA reads as TGTGCCAGTCGACGGGTACAGGGTTCCTTGGAAGCTTTCTTT. It encodes CASRRVQGSLEAFF.

The J gene is TRBJ1-1, the V gene TRBV5-4; no clear D. Germline V gives CDR1 SGHNT, CDR2 YYREEE (reference sequence). Trimming left V 3 bases short and J 1 base short, with 13 bases between. CDR3 length equals 15 residues. CDR3 coding DNA: TGTGCCAGCAGCTGGTTTGAACAAGAGAACACTGAAGCTTTCTTT. This gives the protein CASSWFEQENTEAFF.

V usage is TRBV7-6 and J usage is TRBJ2-1; 8 bases map to TRBD2. The ends lost 6 bases at V and 4 bases at J; junction bases unmatched: 5. Looked up from germline, CDR1 is SGHVS and CDR2 is FNYEAQ. The CDR3 is made up of 14 amino acids. Written as DNA, the CDR3 is TGTGCCAGCAGTTCAGCGGGGGCATACAATGAGCAGTTCTTC. Translated, it gives CASSSAGAYNEQFF.

In this sample, this clone turned up once. The chain employs TRBV13 and TRBJ1-1; D may be TRBD1 (5 bases). V was pared by 1 base and J by 0 bases, with 15 bases between. CDR1 is PRHDT and CDR2 is FYEKMQ in the germline V gene (reference sequence). This CDR3 is 17 amino acids long. CDR3 DNA: TGTGCCAGCAGCTTAGAACACTGGGGCCGCTTGAACACTGAAGCTTTCTTT. Translation gives CASSLEHWGRLNTEAFF. Complete variable domain (other parts from reference TRBV13 and TRBJ1-1): AAGVIQSPRHLIKEKRETATLKCYPIPRHDTVYWYQQGPGQDPQFLISFYEKMQSDKGSIPDRFSAQQFSDYHSELNMSSLELGDSALYFCASSLEHWGRLNTEAFFGQGTRLTVV.

This sequence joins TRBV6-5 and TRBJ1-4; unclear D gene. CDR3 length: 13 residues. Germline V gene data show CDR1 as MNHEY and CDR2 as SVGAGI. Trimming took 5 bases from V and 2 from J, leaving 6 bases between them. CDR3 residues: CASSPRTNEKLFF. The CDR3 nucleotides are TGTGCCAGCAGTCCGCGCACTAATGAAAAACTGTTTTTT.

The genes are TRBV7-9 and TRBJ2-7; a weak D match, TRBD1 (6 bases). V gave up 5 bases and J gave up 0 bases, with 17 bases separating them. The CDR3 spans 16 residues. CDR1 is SEHNR, CDR2 FQNEAQ, per germline (reference sequence). This CDR3 is CASSPLQGRVSYEQYF. The CDR3 DNA is TGTGCCAGCAGCCCGCTACAGGGAAGGGTCTCCTACGAGCAGTACTTC.

The chain carries TRBV19 and TRBJ2-7; TRBD1 aligns across 7 bases. V was clipped by 1 base and J by 3 bases; unmatched bases: 15. Germline V gene sequence: CDR1 LNHDA, CDR2 SQIVND (reference sequence). This CDR3 has 18 amino acids. The CDR3 is CASSIGVPARGMFYEQYF. The CDR3 DNA sequence: TGTGCCAGTAGTATAGGGGTTCCCGCCAGGGGGATGTTCTACGAGCAGTACTTC. Together with reference TRBV19 and TRBJ2-7, the CDR3 gives the full variable domain: DGGITQSPKYLFRKEGQNVTLSCEQNLNHDAMYWYRQDPGQGLRLIYYSQIVNDFQKGDIAEGYSVSREKKESFPLTVTSAQKNPTAFYLCASSIGVPARGMFYEQYFGPGTRLTVT.

The chain is built from TRBV2 and TRBJ2-2; D is perhaps TRBD1 (5 bases). The germline CDR1 and CDR2 sequences are SNHLY and FYNNEI. The CDR3 is 14 residues long. Trimming removed 4 bases from V and 2 bases from J, with 8 bases in between. Here the CDR3 reads CASSAGINTGELFF. The CDR3 coding sequence is TGTGCCAGCAGTGCAGGGATTAACACCGGGGAGCTGTTTTTT. The complete variable domain, with remaining parts taken from reference TRBV2 and TRBJ2-2, reads EPEVTQTPSHQVTQMGQEVILRCVPISNHLYFYWYRQILGQKVEFLVSFYNNEISEKSEIFDDQFSVERPDGSNFTLKIRSTKLEDSAMYFCASSAGINTGELFFGEGSRLTVL.

CDR3 nucleotide sequence: TGTGCCAGCAGCTATTTCGGGGGAAACACCATATATTTT. Its translation is CASSYFGGNTIYF. V is TRBV5-4 and J is TRBJ1-3; no clear D gene. The CDR3 runs 13 residues. V shed 3 bases and J shed 4 bases, with 8 bases lying between them. CDR1 and CDR2 from the germline V gene are SGHNT and YYREEE (reference sequence).

V usage is TRBV4-1 and J usage is TRBJ2-2; TRBD2 might be the D (5 bases). The CDR3 is 14 residues long. CDR1 and CDR2 from the germline V gene are MGHRA and YSYEKL. Trimming took off 4 bases at V and 6 bases at J, with 12 bases between the two ends. DNA for the CDR3: TGCGCCAGCAGCCTAGCAGGAGGCGCCGGGGAGCTGTTTTTT. The encoded protein is CASSLAGGAGELFF.

The gene calls are TRBV9 and TRBJ1-4, with 10 bases identical to TRBD1. Trimming removed 4 bases from V and 10 bases from J; junction bases left unmatched: 13. The CDR3 runs to 16 residues. Germline values: CDR1 SGDLS, CDR2 YYNGEE. The CDR3 is CASSPRDGTGVGKLFF. The CDR3 nucleotides are TGTGCCAGCAGCCCACGAGACGGGACAGGGGTTGGAAAACTGTTTTTT.